This TCR beta chain was identified during a study of T cell responses to AZD1222 COVID-19 vaccine. This clone was detected a few times. V gave up 2 bases and J gave up 3 bases, with 14 bases separating them. The CDR3 extends over 15 amino acids. The V gene's germline CDR1 is SNHLY and CDR2 FYNNEI. Data came from immunoSEQ multiplex PCR; TCRdb stores just in-frame clones and leaves some out. The sample contains 100,000 or so clones, nearly 90% of which appear only once. The chain uses TRBV2 and TRBJ2-7; the D gene is possibly TRBD1 (5 bases). Sequencing was performed on peripheral blood, taken 28 days after the second AZD1222 dose. This receptor was identified in an adult who received the AZD1222 COVID-19 vaccine. The CDR3 DNA reads TGTGCCAGCAGTGAATTGGCGGAAGGACACTACGAGCAGTACTTC. Translation: CASSELAEGHYEQYF.